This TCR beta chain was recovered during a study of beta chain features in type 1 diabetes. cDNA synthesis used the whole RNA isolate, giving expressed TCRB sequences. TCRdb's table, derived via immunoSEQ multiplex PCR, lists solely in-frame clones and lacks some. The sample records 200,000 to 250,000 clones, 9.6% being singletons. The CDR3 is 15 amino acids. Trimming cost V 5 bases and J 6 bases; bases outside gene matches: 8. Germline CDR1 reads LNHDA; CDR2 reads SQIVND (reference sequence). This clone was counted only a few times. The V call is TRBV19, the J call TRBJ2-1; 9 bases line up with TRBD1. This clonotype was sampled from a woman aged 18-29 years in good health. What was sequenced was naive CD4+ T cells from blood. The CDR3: CASSSETGGGNEQFF. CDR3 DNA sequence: TGTGCCAGTAGTTCTGAGACAGGGGGAGGCAATGAGCAGTTCTTC.